This T cell receptor (beta chain) was recovered during a study of post-analysis software for immune sequencing data. Unique molecular identifiers featured in each of the TCR beta cDNA libraries. TCRdb fed the PCR reads into MiXCR, producing one record per CDR3 protein. Among 180,000 or so distinct CDR3 sequences listed, 29% were seen once. Study-level results: Comparison of patients with controls showed five TRBV segments more frequent in patients, TRBV5-6, TRBV5-1 and TRBV20-1 among them.

Details on this clonotype: The antigen remains unidentified.

V gave up 4 bases and J gave up 6 bases, with 18 bases separating them. The germline V gene encodes CDR1 SGHTA and CDR2 FQGTGA. There are 15 residues in the CDR3. This chain links TRBV7-3 with TRBJ1-1; D is unclear. The sequencing input was blood. This TCR was recovered from a girl under 18 with multiple sclerosis. CDR3 bases: TGTGCCAGCAGCTCGGTCGGGTTGGGTGGATCTGAAGCTTTCTTT. This sequence encodes CASSSVGLGGSEAFF.